This T cell receptor beta chain was identified in a study of blood T cell repertoires in COVID-19 (dated by TCRdb to the early 2020s). Regarding the complete study: Samples covering the acute and convalescent phases of COVID-19 were provided by collaborators in the United States, Italy and Spain. The prospective study material was composed of cDNA or gDNA derived from T cells, B-cell-depleted T cells, or PBMCs. Deeply sampled blood TCRbeta repertoires from subjects exposed to, actively infected with, or recovered from COVID-19 were included in the dataset. A freely available public database, intended as a resource for researchers studying the immune response to SARS-CoV-2, is where the repertoires were released. Samples were obtained from the ongoing ImmuneRACE study (first 160 participants) and from 1,254 subjects provided by 6 global collaborators. The sample metadata nearly always contained a de-identified subject ID, COVID-19 status, age in years and sex. Where available, HLA class I and class II types were taken from metadata supplied by the sample provider and were not determined by assay-based typing. Summary of the overall study and its limitations: The amount of clinical and demographic metadata varied by source and participant and was provided uncurated.

Concerning this clone: Its specific antigen is unknown. The record has no base qualities; no much larger clone is one base away.

CDR1 is given as SEHNR and CDR2 as FQNEAQ, both from the germline V gene (reference sequence). V has 5 bases trimmed and J has 0 bases trimmed; junction bases matching no gene number 5. From cysteine to phenylalanine, the CDR3 is 17 amino acids long. Of all the DNA, just the CDR3 is kept, 51 bases in frame from base 1. In Seattle, one collaborating source enrolled patients while the infection was active and tracked those patients longitudinally over the course of disease. The collaborating institutions used their own protocols to collect whole blood in K2EDTA tubes. For TCRbeta analysis, collaborators shipped samples as frozen whole blood, isolated PBMCs, or DNA extracted from either of those sample types. TCRbeta CDR3 regions were amplified from genomic DNA by means of the immunoSEQ Assay, a bias-controlled multiplex PCR. The study's own analysis went as follows. The number of nucleated cells in each sample was estimated from the amplification of reference gene primers within the assay. To quantify the absolute abundance of each unique TCRbeta CDR3 rearrangement, sequence reads were collapsed and filtered. For each sample, productive Simpson clonality was calculated as the square root of Simpson's diversity index across productive rearrangements. TCRdb mirrors the immuneACCESS table, restricted to in-frame sequences. Some clones are absent from its copies; in checked studies, under half trace to an unresolved V gene, and the reason for the others is unknown. Clonal size and the V and J genes are those of that table, whereas D and trimming came from the DNA. Present in this sample are approximately 190,000 clones, 82% of which were seen just once. The biggest ten clones account for about 7.8% of the sample.

The chain was built from TRBV7-9 and TRBJ2-2, with 11 bases in between that match TRBD1. Sequenced input: peripheral blood. The source of this sequence is a woman aged 55-69 years with COVID-19, enrolled during active disease. The CDR3 protein sequence reads: CASSPGQGDPNTGELFF. The sequence in DNA is TGTGCCAGCAGCCCGGGACAGGGGGACCCGAACACCGGGGAGCTGTTTTTT.